This T cell receptor (beta chain) stems from a study of vaccination and CD4 T cells after COVID-19. In the study overall: The convalescent population consisted of six males and four females, two of whom were of Hispanic ethnicity.

An Oncomine TCR Beta short-read assay was used to sequence the DNA from cultured CD4+ T cells. Using its own MiXCR run on the PCR reads, TCRdb lists one record per CDR3 protein. The data contain fewer than 8,000 distinct CDR3 sequences, 25% to 30% of them singletons. To note about this clonotype: Its target is not known.

The treatment here: roughly 10-day PBMC culture with coronavirus spike peptide pools or control peptides (ViraFEST assay). Unexposed donor CD4+ T cells predated the COVID-19 pandemic, collected 2011-2018. Germline V gene sequence: CDR1 LNHNV, CDR2 YYDKDF (reference sequence). Trimming removed 0 bases at V and 5 bases at J, with 10 bases between. The CDR3 extends over 14 amino acids. This chain links TRBV15 with TRBJ2-5; possibly TRBD2 for D (7 bases). This sequence was found in a human donor in good health. The source material was CD4+ T cells from blood, cultured in vitro. CDR3 amino acids: CATSRDKGGETQYF. CDR3 in DNA: TGTGCCACCAGCAGAGATAAGGGGGGGGAGACCCAGTACTTC.